Sequencing of this T cell receptor beta chain was carried out in a study of T cells in Graves' hyperthyroidism and ophthalmopathy. The V gene lost 7 bases and the J gene lost 0 bases, with 12 bases spanning the gap. CDR3 length: 13 amino acids. CDR1 SQVTM and CDR2 ANQGSEA come from the germline V gene. Thyroid ultrasound, orbital computed tomography, clinical symptoms, and serum thyroxine and TRAb underpinned diagnoses. Using over 8.5 ml of fresh peripheral blood, PBMCs were prepared. In its sample, this clonotype was seen many times. What was amplified from RNA transcripts were TCR beta CDR3 regions. The HTBI primer set served for first-round RT-PCR of the TCR CDR3. TCRdb called the multiplex PCR reads again in MiXCR, with one record for every CDR3 protein. This sample carries about 840,000 distinct CDR3 sequences, 38% of them seen once, and the ten largest clones take more than 7%.

The clonotype was recovered from a man between 18 and 35 years old with Graves' hyperthyroidism. The sample was blood. The chain carries TRBV29-1 and TRBJ1-1, with D perhaps TRBD1 (6 bases). This chain's CDR3 is CSAKGHLNTEAFF. The CDR3 region has the DNA TGCAGCGCCAAGGGACATTTGAACACTGAAGCTTTCTTT.